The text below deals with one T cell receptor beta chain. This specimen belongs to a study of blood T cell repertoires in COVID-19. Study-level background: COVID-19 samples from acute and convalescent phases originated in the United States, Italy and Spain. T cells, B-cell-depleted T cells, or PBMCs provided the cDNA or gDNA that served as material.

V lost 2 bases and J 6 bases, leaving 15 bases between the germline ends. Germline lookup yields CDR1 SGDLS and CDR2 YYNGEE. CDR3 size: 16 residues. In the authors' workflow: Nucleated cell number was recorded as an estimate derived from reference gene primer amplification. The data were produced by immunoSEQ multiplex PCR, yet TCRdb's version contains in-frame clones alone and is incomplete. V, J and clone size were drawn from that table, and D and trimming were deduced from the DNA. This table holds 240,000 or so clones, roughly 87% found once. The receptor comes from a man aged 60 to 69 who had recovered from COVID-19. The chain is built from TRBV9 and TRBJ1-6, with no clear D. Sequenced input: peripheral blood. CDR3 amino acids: CASSVSIGRVNSPLHF. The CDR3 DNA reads TGTGCCAGCAGCGTCTCGATCGGGAGGGTTAATTCACCCCTCCACTTT.